In its sample, the clone carrying this TCR beta chain was seen many times. What it binds is unknown. The germline gives CDR1 SGHTA, CDR2 FQGNSA. This CDR3 is built from 14 residues. V lost 5 bases to trimming and J lost 8 bases, with 18 bases between them. In TCRdb, the 5' RACE reads were re-called with MiXCR into one record per CDR3 protein. The data contain 35,000 or so distinct CDR3 sequences, about 9.3% of them seen just once; the ten biggest clones take up about 7%. The entry originates in a study of neurological immune-mediated disorders. Study-wide results and caveats: While HTLV-1-associated myelopathy showed the greatest TCR clonal expansion, multiple sclerosis showed the least, falling below healthy controls.

Sequencing was done on a sample of PBMCs. The TCR originated in a woman between 25 and 40 years old with HTLV-1-associated myelopathy (HAM/TSP). The chain employs TRBV7-2 and TRBJ1-2; TRBD1 is a possible D gene (5 bases). This chain's CDR3 is CASSAKPGLEGYTF. CDR3 nucleotides: TGTGCCAGCAGCGCGAAGCCAGGGTTGGAGGGCTACACCTTC.